The source of this T cell receptor (beta chain) is a study of CD8 T cells in Susac syndrome. The ends were cut back, 5 bases at V and 4 bases at J, with 8 bases in the middle. Germline V gene lookup returns CDR1 SQVTM and CDR2 ANQGSEA. The CDR3 contains 11 residues. An amount of RNA that ranged from roughly 0.5 to 1 ug was reverse transcribed with random hexamers. MiXCR, applied by TCRdb to the immunoSEQ multiplex PCR reads, yields one record per CDR3 protein. The sample shows 110,000 or so distinct CDR3 sequences, nearly 95% of them seen only once. Findings and caveats of the study: A relatively small number of individuals underwent TCR sequencing and HLA analysis.

On this clonotype: The antigen is not known.

The control participants were healthy donors, and these controls were matched with respect to both age and sex. The sequenced sample was CD4+ T cells from PBMCs. V usage is TRBV29-1 and J usage is TRBJ2-5; D ambiguous. This receptor was identified in a human donor in good health. The CDR3 DNA reads TGCAGCGTTCTGTCAACAGAGACCCAGTACTTC. This translates into CSVLSTETQYF.